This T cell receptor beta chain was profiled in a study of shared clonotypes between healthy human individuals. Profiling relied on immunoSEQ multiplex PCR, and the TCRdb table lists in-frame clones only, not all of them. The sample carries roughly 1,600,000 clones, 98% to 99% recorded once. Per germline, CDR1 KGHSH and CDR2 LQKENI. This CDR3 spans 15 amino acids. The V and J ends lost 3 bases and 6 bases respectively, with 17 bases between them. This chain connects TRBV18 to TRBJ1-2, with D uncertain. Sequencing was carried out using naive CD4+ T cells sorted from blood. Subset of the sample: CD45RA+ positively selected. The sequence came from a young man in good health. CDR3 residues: CASSPNTAEVDGYTF. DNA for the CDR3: TGTGCCAGCTCACCGAACACCGCTGAGGTTGATGGCTACACCTTC.